The rows below give T cell receptor beta chains drawn from one sample of a study of blood T cell repertoires in COVID-19. Here immunoSEQ multiplex PCR was the method, and the copy in TCRdb shows in-frame clones only, minus some. The sample includes roughly 300,000 clones, roughly 86% of them seen just once. The sample comprised peripheral blood. These receptors came from a woman in her 30s with COVID-19, enrolled during active disease. Both conserved end residues are part of each CDR3. A D gene is named only where the DNA matches it firmly. Clone size is shown for a subset of rows, as once, few, many or a class of expanded clone.

clone size | J gene | D gene | V gene | CDR3 DNA | CDR3 protein
NA | TRBJ2-7 | NA | TRBV5-5 | TGTGCCAGCTCAAGGGGCTGGAGGGACGAGCAGTACTTC | CASSRGWRDEQYF
once | TRBJ2-1 | NA | TRBV10-3 | TGTGCCATCAGTTTGGACAGCTCATACAATGAGCAGTTCTTC | CAISLDSSYNEQFF
NA | TRBJ2-5 | NA | TRBV14 | TGTGCCAGCAGCCAAGGAAAGCCGCGTCAAGAGACCCAGTACTTC | CASSQGKPRQETQYF
NA | TRBJ1-2 | TRBD1 | TRBV13 | TGTGCCAGCAGCTTAGGAGGGGGCGATGGCTACACCTTC | CASSLGGGDGYTF
NA | TRBJ2-1 | TRBD2 | TRBV29-1 | TGCAGCGTTGTTTCCGGCGGGGGAAGCTCCTACAATGAGCAGTTCTTC | CSVVSGGGSSYNEQFF
NA | TRBJ2-2 | NA | TRBV9 | TGTGCCAGCAGCGTAGTATCAGGGGCCGCGAACACCGGGGAGCTGTTTTTT | CASSVVSGAANTGELFF
NA | TRBJ2-2 | TRBD2 | TRBV2 | TGTGCCAGCCTCGGGACTAGCGGGAACACCGGGGAGCTGTTTTTT | CASLGTSGNTGELFF
NA | TRBJ1-5 | NA | TRBV28 | TGTGCCAGCAGCATTCGGAGAAAGGAACATCAGCCCCAGCATTTT | CASSIRRKEHQPQHF
once | TRBJ1-4 | TRBD1 | TRBV6-5 | TGTGCCAGCAGTTCAGGGGGTCGAGAAAAACTGTTTTTT | CASSSGGREKLFF
NA | TRBJ2-5 | NA | TRBV30 | TGTGCCTGGAGGACAGGCGGGGAGACCCAGTACTTC | CAWRTGGETQYF
NA | TRBJ1-1 | NA | TRBV18 | TGTGCCAGCTCCGGGGGTGTGAACACTGAAGCTTTCTTT | CASSGGVNTEAFF
few | TRBJ2-1 | NA | TRBV4-1 | TGCGCCAGCAGCCAAGATCAGGTAGGGAGTATGGGAAATGAGCAGTTCTTC | CASSQDQVGSMGNEQFF
NA | TRBJ2-2 | NA | TRBV6-4 | TGTGCCAGCAGTGGGAAGGGGACCGGGGAGCTGTTTTTT | CASSGKGTGELFF
NA | TRBJ2-3 | TRBD1 | TRBV5-5 | TGTGCCAGCAGCTTCGGGACAGAACCAGATACGCAGTATTTT | CASSFGTEPDTQYF
NA | TRBJ1-2 | TRBD1 | TRBV18 | TGTGCCAGCTCACCACCAGACAGGGGGCCGTCATATGGCTACACCTTC | CASSPPDRGPSYGYTF
NA | TRBJ1-2 | NA | TRBV5-4 | TGTGCCAGCAGCTTGGAACTATCTAGCGATGGCTACACCTTC | CASSLELSSDGYTF
NA | TRBJ2-5 | TRBD1 | TRBV7-9 | TGTGCCAGCAGCTTCTATCACCCCGGACAGGGGCTTGTCGGGGAGACCCAGTACTTC | CASSFYHPGQGLVGETQYF
NA | TRBJ1-2 | NA | TRBV29-1 | TGCAGCGTTGACTGGGCAGGGGGCTACACCTTC | CSVDWAGGYTF
NA | TRBJ1-1 | NA | TRBV6-2/TRBV6-3 | TGTGCCAGCAGTTACGGCAGGGTTAAGGGTGAAGCTTTCTTT | CASSYGRVKGEAFF
NA | TRBJ1-3 | NA | TRBV24-1 | TGTGCCACCAGTGATTCTGTCAGGCTACGCGGAAACACCATATATTTT | CATSDSVRLRGNTIYF
NA | TRBJ2-7 | NA | TRBV5-1 | TGCGCCAGCAGCGGGAGAAACGAGCAGTACTTC | CASSGRNEQYF
few | TRBJ2-2 | NA | TRBV7-9 | TGTGCCAGCAGCCTACGAACTCCAACCACCGGGGAGCTGTTTTTT | CASSLRTPTTGELFF
NA | TRBJ1-2 | NA | TRBV4-1 | TGCGCCAGCAGCCAAGACAGATATTCCTATGGCTACACCTTC | CASSQDRYSYGYTF
NA | TRBJ1-2 | NA | TRBV7-9 | TGTGCCAGCACGTACCCAGGCGTTTATGGCTACACCTTC | CASTYPGVYGYTF
NA | TRBJ1-2 | TRBD1 | TRBV5-1 | TGCGCCAGCAGCGTACGACCGGGACAGGGGCTCAACTACACCTTC | CASSVRPGQGLNYTF
NA | TRBJ1-2 | NA | TRBV28 | TGTGCCAGCACCTCCCGGTCCCGGGCTAACTATGGCTACACCTTC | CASTSRSRANYGYTF
NA | TRBJ1-2 | TRBD1 | TRBV11-3 | TGTGCCAGCAGCTCGGGACAGGGGGATGGCTACACCTTC | CASSSGQGDGYTF
NA | TRBJ1-5 | NA | TRBV7-2 | TGTGCCAGCAGCGCCGCGGCCGGCCTACAGCCCCAGCATTTT | CASSAAAGLQPQHF
NA | TRBJ1-2 | TRBD1 | TRBV29-1 | TGCAGCGTTAATAATCAAACAGGGGGCGCGGATGGCTACACCTTC | CSVNNQTGGADGYTF
NA | TRBJ1-1 | TRBD1 | TRBV9 | TGTGCCAGCAGCTCTTCCGGGACAGGGGGGGCTTTCTTT | CASSSSGTGGAFF
NA | TRBJ1-3 | TRBD1 | TRBV2 | TGTGCCAGCAGCAGACAGGGCGAAACTGGAAACACCATATATTTT | CASSRQGETGNTIYF
once | TRBJ1-2 | TRBD1 | TRBV5-1 | TGCGCCAGCGGTGGATTGATGGGACAGTCCTATGGCTACACCTTC | CASGGLMGQSYGYTF
NA | TRBJ1-3 | NA | TRBV5-1 | TGCGCCAGCAGCTTTCCCCCGTTGTACTCTGGAAACACCATATATTTT | CASSFPPLYSGNTIYF
NA | TRBJ2-2 | TRBD1 | TRBV4-3 | TGCGCCAGCAGCCATAGTAGACAGGGATGGAGCGACACCGGGGAGCTGTTTTTT | CASSHSRQGWSDTGELFF
NA | TRBJ2-5 | NA | TRBV2 | TGTGCCAGCAGTGATAGCGAGACCCAGTACTTC | CASSDSETQYF
NA | TRBJ2-1 | TRBD1 | TRBV30 | TGTGCCTGGAGCGGCTACAGGGGACGCAATGAGCAGTTCTTC | CAWSGYRGRNEQFF
NA | TRBJ1-3 | NA | TRBV11-2 | TGTGCCAGCAGCTACGCCCAGGGAAACACCATATATTTT | CASSYAQGNTIYF
NA | TRBJ1-1 | TRBD1 | TRBV11-3 | TGTGCCAGCAGCCCCGGGACAGGGGGAACTGAAGCTTTCTTT | CASSPGTGGTEAFF
NA | TRBJ1-4 | NA | TRBV6-5 | TGTGCCAGCAGTTACGGTGGGGGGGCGAGGGAAAAACTGTTTTTT | CASSYGGGAREKLFF
NA | TRBJ1-2 | TRBD1 | TRBV2 | TGTGCCAGCAGTCCTGGACAGGGACGGATCTATGGCTACACCTTC | CASSPGQGRIYGYTF
NA | TRBJ1-5 | NA | TRBV28 | TGTGCCAGCAGTTTATTGGTGGGCGGCAATCAGCCCCAGCATTTT | CASSLLVGGNQPQHF
NA | TRBJ1-2 | TRBD1 | TRBV18 | TGTGCCAGCTCACCACAGAGGACAGGGACCTATGGCTACACCTTC | CASSPQRTGTYGYTF
NA | TRBJ2-7 | TRBD1 | TRBV24-1 | TGTGCCACCAGTCCGACAGGGCCCACTTACGAGCAGTACTTC | CATSPTGPTYEQYF
many | TRBJ1-1 | NA | TRBV18 | TGTGCCAGCTCACCCAGACAGATGAACACTGAAGCTTTCTTT | CASSPRQMNTEAFF
NA | TRBJ2-5 | TRBD1 | TRBV11-3 | TGTGCCAGCAGCAAAGACAGGGGGCAGGTGGAGACCCAGTACTTC | CASSKDRGQVETQYF
once | TRBJ2-2 | NA | TRBV27 | TGTGCCACTCGTGGAGAACCACCCGGGGAGCTGTTTTTT | CATRGEPPGELFF
NA | TRBJ1-1 | NA | TRBV7-3 | TGTGCCAGCAGCTTACAGGTTGATACTGAAGCTTTCTTT | CASSLQVDTEAFF
NA | TRBJ1-2 | TRBD1 | TRBV23-1 | TGCGCCAGCAGTCGTCTTATCCCTGGGACAGGATCTTTGGGCTACACCTTC | CASSRLIPGTGSLGYTF
once | TRBJ1-1 | TRBD1 | TRBV28 | TGTGCCAGCAGTCCCTTGGGACAGATTGAAGCTTTCTTT | CASSPLGQIEAFF
NA | TRBJ2-3 | NA | TRBV7-9 | TGTGCCAGCAGCTTATCCCTAACAGATACGCAGTATTTT | CASSLSLTDTQYF
NA | TRBJ2-1 | TRBD2 | TRBV10-1 | TGCGCCAGCAGTGAGAACCTAGCGGGGGGGCTTCATGAGTTCTTC | CASSENLAGGLHEFF
NA | TRBJ2-5 | TRBD1 | TRBV5-1 | TGCGCCAGCAGCCCGGGACAGGCCACGAGAGAGACCCAGTACTTC | CASSPGQATRETQYF
NA | TRBJ2-3 | TRBD2 | TRBV3-1/TRBV3-2 | TGTGCCAGCAGCCCAAGCGGGGGGGCAGATACGCAGTATTTT | CASSPSGGADTQYF
NA | TRBJ2-2 | NA | TRBV27 | TGTGCCAGCAGCCCACGGGGACTCCTTGACGGGGAGCTGTTTTTT | CASSPRGLLDGELFF
NA | TRBJ2-7 | TRBD1 | TRBV4-3 | TGCGCCAGCAGCCAGGGGACAGGGTTTTTCGAGCAGTACTTC | CASSQGTGFFEQYF
NA | TRBJ1-1 | TRBD1 | TRBV11-3 | TGTGCCAGCAGCCCCGCGACAGGGAGAACTGAAGCTTTCTTT | CASSPATGRTEAFF
NA | TRBJ2-5 | TRBD1 | TRBV5-1 | TGCGCCAGCAGCAAAACTCGACAGGGGGCACAAGAGACCCAGTACTTC | CASSKTRQGAQETQYF
NA | TRBJ1-3 | NA | TRBV9 | TGTGCCAGCAGCCCAACGGCGGGGGGCGCGGGAAACACCATATATTTT | CASSPTAGGAGNTIYF
NA | TRBJ2-7 | NA | TRBV4-2 | TGTGCCAGCAGCCAAGCCCATCGAGTCCCCGGCGAGCAGTACTTC | CASSQAHRVPGEQYF